The T cell receptor (beta chain) described here comes from a study of blood T cell repertoires in COVID-19. This CDR3 has 14 amino acids. In germline, CDR1 is LNHDA, CDR2 SQIVND (reference sequence). Unmatched junction bases numbered 11, after V lost 6 bases and J lost 7 bases. It was within 2 weeks before study entry that exposed participants met a COVID-19 case. TCRdb keeps only in-frame clones here, not all; method: immunoSEQ multiplex PCR. The top ten clones hold about 15% of a sample with 200,000 to 250,000 clones, around 90% of them seen once. Only one count was recorded for this clone. The specimen sequenced was PBMCs or T cells enriched from blood (not recorded which). This receptor was identified in a man under 40 who had been exposed to COVID-19. The chain employs TRBV19 and TRBJ1-2; 7 bases fit TRBD1. The CDR3 bases are TGTGCCAGTAGCCAACAGAGGGGGCTCGGTGGCTACACCTTC. Protein sequence: CASSQQRGLGGYTF.